This T cell receptor (beta chain) emerged from a study of cytotoxic CD8 clonotypes in ibrutinib-treated CLL. The CDR3 is 15 amino acids. The V gene lost 6 bases and the J gene lost 0 bases, with 14 bases spanning the gap. A 1 in 200,000 to 1 in 1 million T cell depth was the sequencing target. Libraries were prepared by immunoSEQ multiplex PCR; TCRdb keeps only in-frame clonotypes and omits some of them. The sample records some 24,000 clones, 78% being singletons. The sample here was PBMCs, taken before ibrutinib treatment. This TCR was recovered from a human donor with chronic lymphocytic leukemia. The V gene is TRBV23-1, the J gene TRBJ1-1; no definite D call. TRBV23-1 is given ORF status, its function remaining uncertain. CDR3 in amino acids: CASSRPVDMNTEAFF. The CDR3 DNA is TGCGCCAGCAGCCGGCCGGTCGATATGAACACTGAAGCTTTCTTT.